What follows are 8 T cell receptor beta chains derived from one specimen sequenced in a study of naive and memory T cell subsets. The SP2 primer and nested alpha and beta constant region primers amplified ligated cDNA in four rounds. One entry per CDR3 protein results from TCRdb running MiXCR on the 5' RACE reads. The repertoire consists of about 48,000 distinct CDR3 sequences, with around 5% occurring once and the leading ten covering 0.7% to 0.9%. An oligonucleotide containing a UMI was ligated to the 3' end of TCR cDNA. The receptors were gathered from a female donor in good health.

CDR3 bases: TGTGCCAGCAGCTTGGCCTGGGCTAGCAGCCATGAGCAGTTCTTC. Residues: CASSLAWASSHEQFF. The rearrangement joins TRBV5-4 to TRBJ2-1; D perhaps matches TRBD2 (5 bases). The germline gives CDR1 SGHNT, CDR2 YYREEE (reference sequence). This CDR3 is 15 amino acids long. Trimming stripped 0 bases from V and 8 bases from J, with 15 bases between.

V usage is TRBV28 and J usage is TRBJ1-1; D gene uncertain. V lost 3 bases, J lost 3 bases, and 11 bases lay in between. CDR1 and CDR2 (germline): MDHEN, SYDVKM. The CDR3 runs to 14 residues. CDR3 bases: TGTGCCAGCAGTTTGTCGAGGCGAGACACTGAAGCTTTCTTT. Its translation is CASSLSRRDTEAFF. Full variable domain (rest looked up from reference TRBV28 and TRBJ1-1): DVKVTQSSRYLVKRTGEKVFLECVQDMDHENMFWYRQDPGLGLRLIYFSYDVKMKEKGDIPEGYSVSREKKERFSLILESASTNQTSMYLCASSLSRRDTEAFFGQGTRLTVV.

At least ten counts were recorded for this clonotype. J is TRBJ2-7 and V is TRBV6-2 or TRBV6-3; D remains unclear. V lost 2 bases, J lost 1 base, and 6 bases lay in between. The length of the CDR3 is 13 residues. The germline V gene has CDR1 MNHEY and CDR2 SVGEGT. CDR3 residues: CASSYLKSYEQYF. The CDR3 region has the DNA TGTGCCAGCAGTTACCTGAAGTCCTACGAGCAGTACTTC.

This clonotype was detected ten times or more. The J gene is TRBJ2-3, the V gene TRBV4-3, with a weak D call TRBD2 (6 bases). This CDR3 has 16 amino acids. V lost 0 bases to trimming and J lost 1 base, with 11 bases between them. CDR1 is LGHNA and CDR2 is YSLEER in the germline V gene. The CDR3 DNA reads TGCGCCAGCAGCCAAGATCTCGTAGCGGGCACAGATACGCAGTATTTT. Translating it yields CASSQDLVAGTDTQYF.

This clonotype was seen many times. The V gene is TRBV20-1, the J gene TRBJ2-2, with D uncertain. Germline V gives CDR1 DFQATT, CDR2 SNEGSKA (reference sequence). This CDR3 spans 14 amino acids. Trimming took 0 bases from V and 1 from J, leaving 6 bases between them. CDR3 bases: TGCAGTGCTAGAGATCACGGGAACACCGGGGAGCTGTTTTTT. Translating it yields CSARDHGNTGELFF.

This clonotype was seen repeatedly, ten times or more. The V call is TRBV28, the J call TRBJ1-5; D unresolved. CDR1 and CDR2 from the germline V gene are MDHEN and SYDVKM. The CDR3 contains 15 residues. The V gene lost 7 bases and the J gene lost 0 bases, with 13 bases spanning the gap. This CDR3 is CASTRTIISNQPQHF. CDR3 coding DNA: TGTGCCAGCACCAGAACAATAATTAGCAATCAGCCCCAGCATTTT.

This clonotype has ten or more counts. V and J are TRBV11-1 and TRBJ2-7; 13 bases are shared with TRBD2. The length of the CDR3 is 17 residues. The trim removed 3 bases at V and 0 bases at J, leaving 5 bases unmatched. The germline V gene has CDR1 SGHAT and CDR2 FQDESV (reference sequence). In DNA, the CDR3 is TGTGCCAGCAGCTTGACTAGCGGGAGGCTGAGCTCCTACGAGCAGTACTTC. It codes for CASSLTSGRLSSYEQYF.

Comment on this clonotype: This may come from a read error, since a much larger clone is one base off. CDR3 sequence (DNA): TGTGCCACCAGCAGAGGGGGCGGGAGAAGGAACAATGAGCCGTTCTTC. This sequence encodes CATSRGGGRRNNEPFF. V usage is TRBV15 and J usage is TRBJ2-1, with TRBD2 matching over 7 bases. This CDR3 contains 16 residues. Germline CDR1 reads LNHNV; CDR2 reads YYDKDF (reference sequence).